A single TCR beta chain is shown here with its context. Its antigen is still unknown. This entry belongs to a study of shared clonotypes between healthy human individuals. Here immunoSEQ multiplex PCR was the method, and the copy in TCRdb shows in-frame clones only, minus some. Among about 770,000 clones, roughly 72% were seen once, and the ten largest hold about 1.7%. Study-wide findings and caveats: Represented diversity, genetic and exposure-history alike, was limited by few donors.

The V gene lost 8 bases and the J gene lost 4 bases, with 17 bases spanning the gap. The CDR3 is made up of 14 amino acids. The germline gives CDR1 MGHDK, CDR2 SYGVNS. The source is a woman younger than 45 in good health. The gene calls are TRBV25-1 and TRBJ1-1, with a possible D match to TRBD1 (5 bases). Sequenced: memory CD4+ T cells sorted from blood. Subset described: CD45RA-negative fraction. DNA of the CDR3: TGTGCCAGCGGGGACCGAGCCCGTGGCACTGAAGCTTTCTTT. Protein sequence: CASGDRARGTEAFF.